This entry features one TCR beta chain sequence. The sample has other DNA sequences that encode this CDR3 too. These data originate in a study of shared clonotypes between healthy human individuals. About the research overall: CD4 naive cells filled three plates per donor, CD4 memory three, CD8 naive two and CD8 memory one.

Using immunoSEQ multiplex PCR, the repertoire was profiled, and TCRdb retains in-frame clones only, with some absent. This sample has 2,500,000 or so clones; 85% to 95% occur once, and the top ten carry around 0.35%. The sequenced material came from naive CD4+ T cells from PBMCs. The subset denotes: CD45RA+ positively selected. The receptor's source is a man aged 18 to 29 in good health. Some clones in this sample may be carry-over from other donors' samples.

CDR3 protein: CASSHDTGELFF. The CDR3 coding sequence is TGTGCCAGCAGCCATGACACCGGGGAGCTGTTTTTT. The chain is built from TRBV6-5 and TRBJ2-2; D not resolved. The CDR3 spans 12 residues. V lost 6 bases to trimming and J lost 3 bases, with 5 bases between them. Germline assignment: CDR1 MNHEY and CDR2 SVGAGI.